The 23 T cell receptor beta chains given below trace back to one sample, sequenced in a study of metastatic and nonmetastatic thyroid tumors. Until they underwent thyroid surgery, no patient had received any treatment. MiXCR re-clonotyped the PCR reads for TCRdb. The sample lists about 7,900 clones, approximately 30% occurring once. Specimen: adjacent normal tissue. The receptors derive from a female donor with papillary thyroid cancer or a benign thyroid nodule (not recorded which). Some clones in this sample may be carry-over from other donors' samples.

V and J are TRBV7-9 and TRBJ2-7; possibly TRBD2 for D (7 bases). Germline V gene data show CDR1 as SEHNR and CDR2 as FQNEAQ (reference sequence). Trimming shortened V by 10 bases and J by 5 bases, and 15 bases separated the two germline ends. The CDR3 has 12 residues. The CDR3 coding sequence is TGTGCCATAGACCTAGGGGGGGACGAGCAGTACTTC. It yields the protein CAIDLGGDEQYF.

The table lists this clone with a few counts. The CDR3 reads CASSFQGGNEKLFF. The DNA for the CDR3 is TGTGCCAGCAGTTTCCAGGGAGGTAATGAAAAACTGTTTTTT. This sequence joins TRBV28 and TRBJ1-4; TRBD1 might be the D (5 bases). The V gene lost 3 bases and the J gene lost 4 bases, with 9 bases spanning the gap. Germline CDR1 MDHEN, CDR2 SYDVKM. CDR3 length equals 14 residues. The full variable domain, completed using reference TRBV28 and TRBJ1-4, is DVKVTQSSRYLVKRTGEKVFLECVQDMDHENMFWYRQDPGLGLRLIYFSYDVKMKEKGDIPEGYSVSREKKERFSLILESASTNQTSMYLCASSFQGGNEKLFFGSGTQLSVL.

This clone is labeled as medium-sized. The chain uses TRBV9 and TRBJ2-5; D is undetermined. Germline CDR1 SGDLS, CDR2 YYNGEE. This CDR3 has 13 amino acids. V lost 0 bases to trimming and J lost 5 bases, with 8 bases between them. The CDR3 sequence is CASSVEGIETQYF. CDR3 nucleotide sequence: TGTGCCAGCAGCGTAGAAGGTATTGAGACCCAGTACTTC.

The chain couples TRBV5-1 to TRBJ2-5; D is unclear. CDR1 is SGHRS, CDR2 YFSETQ, per germline. This CDR3 spans 17 amino acids. V was trimmed by 0 bases and J by 2 bases, leaving 17 bases between them. In DNA, the CDR3 is TGCGCCAGCAGCTTGGGTCTGGCCCAACACCTTCAAGAGACCCAGTACTTC. It encodes CASSLGLAQHLQETQYF.

The CDR3 bases are TGCAGTGCTACTAGCGGGAGGACCTACGAGCAGTACTTC. It specifies CSATSGRTYEQYF. The rearrangement uses TRBV20-1 and TRBJ2-7, with 11 nucleotides matching TRBD2. Germline CDR1 and CDR2: DFQATT and SNEGSKA (reference sequence). This CDR3 has 13 amino acids. Unmatched junction bases numbered 1, after V lost 4 bases and J lost 2 bases.

The chain employs TRBV24-1 and TRBJ1-2, with 7 bases that match TRBD1. CDR3 size: 15 residues. Germline trimming cut 3 bases from V and 1 base from J; bases unmatched to any gene: 4. Germline assignment: CDR1 KGHDR and CDR2 SFDVKD. CDR3 sequence reads: CATSDKQGINYGYTF. The CDR3 bases are TGTGCCACCAGTGATAAACAGGGGATTAACTATGGCTACACCTTC.

This chain uses TRBV5-6 with TRBJ1-1; D not certain. The CDR3 is 13 residues long. In germline, CDR1 is SGHDT, CDR2 YYEEEE. V lost 7 bases to trimming and J lost 4 bases, with 14 bases between them. The CDR3 loop is CASGAVGITEAFF. For the CDR3, the DNA is TGTGCCAGCGGAGCTGTGGGAATCACTGAAGCTTTCTTT.

This clone rates as medium-sized. The rearrangement joins TRBV13 to TRBJ2-1; D may be TRBD1 (6 bases). The CDR3 is 13 amino acids. Between the trimmed V and J ends, which lost 4 bases and 8 bases, there was a span of 12 bases. The V gene's germline CDR1 is PRHDT and CDR2 FYEKMQ (reference sequence). The CDR3 sequence is CASSSETGDEQFF. Written as DNA, the CDR3 is TGTGCCAGCAGCTCTGAGACAGGCGATGAGCAGTTCTTC.

As for this clone: Other DNA sequences in the sample encode the same CDR3. This chain uses TRBV7-9 with TRBJ2-2; D not resolved. Germline assignment: CDR1 SEHNR and CDR2 FQNEAQ (reference sequence). V shed 6 bases and J shed 1 base, with 12 bases lying between them. The CDR3 covers 15 residues. CDR3 protein: CASRPGSGNTGELFF. The CDR3 coding sequence is TGTGCCAGCAGACCGGGCTCAGGGAACACCGGGGAGCTGTTTTTT. Full variable domain (missing parts from reference TRBV7-9 and TRBJ2-2): DTGVSQNPRHKITKRGQNVTFRCDPISEHNRLYWYRQTLGQGPEFLTYFQNEAQLEKSRLLSDRFSAERPKGSFSTLEIQRTEQGDSAMYLCASRPGSGNTGELFFGEGSRLTVL.

This clone is categorized as medium-sized. This sequence joins TRBV5-1 and TRBJ2-7, with TRBD1 identical over 7 bases. Unmatched junction bases numbered 5, after V lost 0 bases and J lost 2 bases. The CDR3 runs 15 residues. Per the germline V gene, CDR1 is SGHRS and CDR2 is YFSETQ. CDR3 nucleotide sequence: TGCGCCAGCAGCTTGGCCAGGACAGGTACCTACGAGCAGTACTTC. Its translation: CASSLARTGTYEQYF.

The chain joins TRBV20-1 to TRBJ2-1; the match to TRBD2 covers 10 bases. Germline CDR1 reads DFQATT; CDR2 reads SNEGSKA (reference sequence). The V segment lost 5 bases and the J segment 5 bases; nucleotides outside the gene matches: 9. The CDR3 runs to 15 residues. The CDR3: CSAEVGTSVHNEQFF. DNA for the CDR3: TGCAGTGCTGAAGTTGGGACTAGCGTTCACAATGAGCAGTTCTTC.

As for this clone: Compared with germline, one end of the junction differs, possibly owing to a read error. The chain recombines TRBV6-9 with TRBJ2-7; no clear D. The CDR3 contains 13 residues. Per germline, CDR1 MNHGY and CDR2 SVAAGI. This CDR3 reads CASIYQGAYEQKF. Written as DNA, the CDR3 is TGTGCCAGCATTTACCAAGGAGCCTACGAGCAGAAGTTC.

The genes are TRBV4-1 and TRBJ1-1; no clear D gene. The CDR3 extends over 12 amino acids. Germline CDR1 is MGHRA and CDR2 is YSYEKL. Trimming took 0 bases from V and 7 from J, leaving 6 bases between them. CDR3 sequence (DNA): TGCGCCAGCAGCCAAGAGGGTGTTGAAGCTTTCTTT. As protein: CASSQEGVEAFF.

The V and J genes are TRBV4-3 and TRBJ1-1; no definite D call. This CDR3 contains 17 residues. Germline values: CDR1 LGHNA, CDR2 YSLEER. V lost 0 bases to trimming and J lost 9 bases, with 23 bases between them. CDR3 loop: CASSQDTLSLQLTKAFF. The CDR3 DNA sequence: TGCGCCAGCAGCCAAGATACCCTCTCCCTGCAACTGACGAAAGCTTTCTTT.

This clone has only a few counts. The V and J genes are TRBV27 and TRBJ2-7; 12 bases match TRBD2. J was trimmed by 5 bases and V by 0 bases; bases with no gene match: 5. CDR3 length: 16 residues. CDR1 MNHEY and CDR2 SMNVEV come from the germline V gene (reference sequence). The CDR3 DNA reads TGTGCCAGCAGTTTATCGACTAGCGGGAGTCTTAACGAGCAGTACTTC. Translated: CASSLSTSGSLNEQYF.

By share of the sample, this clone is medium-sized. This chain uses TRBV9 with TRBJ1-5; TRBD1 is a possible D gene (6 bases). CDR3 length: 14 amino acids. Germline V CDR1 and CDR2: SGDLS, YYNGEE. Trimming left V 2 bases short and J 4 bases short, with 10 bases between. CDR3 nucleotide sequence: TGTGCCAGCAGCGTTGCAGGGGCGAATCAGCCCCAGCATTTT. This encodes CASSVAGANQPQHF.

A word on this clone: One end of the junction varies from germline; a read error may be responsible. The chain carries TRBV6-9 and TRBJ1-1, with D tentatively TRBD1 (6 bases). The CDR3 length is 15 residues. Germline V gives CDR1 MNHGY, CDR2 SVAAGI. Here the CDR3 reads CASSPEYRVATEAYF. CDR3 in DNA: TGTGCCAGCAGCCCAGAATACAGGGTCGCCACAGAAGCTTACTTT.

This chain connects TRBV20-1 to TRBJ2-7, with 12 bases lining up with TRBD2. The junction had 15 bases not matched to a gene; V was cut back by 3 bases and J by 3 bases. Germline-derived CDR1 and CDR2 are DFQATT and SNEGSKA (reference sequence). The CDR3 sequence is 18 residues long. The CDR3 DNA follows: TGCAGTGCTAGTGGGGTTCTAGCGGGAGGGTTTTTTAGCTACGAGCAGTACTTC. Encoded protein: CSASGVLAGGFFSYEQYF.

The rearrangement joins TRBV20-1 to TRBJ2-1; 11 bases are shared with TRBD2. The CDR3 contains 15 residues. In germline, CDR1 is DFQATT, CDR2 SNEGSKA (reference sequence). The trim removed 6 bases at V and 2 bases at J, leaving 6 bases unmatched. CDR3 sequence (DNA): TGCAGTGCCACCTTAGCGGGAGGGACCTACAATGAGCAGTTCTTC. This encodes CSATLAGGTYNEQFF.

This clone was seen a handful of times. V is TRBV28 and J is TRBJ1-2, with D perhaps matching TRBD1 (5 bases). Germline CDR1 and CDR2: MDHEN and SYDVKM. V was pared by 2 bases and J by 2 bases, with 9 bases between. The CDR3 runs to 14 residues. The CDR3 here is CASSLTGVNYGYTF. The CDR3 DNA is TGTGCCAGCAGTTTAACAGGAGTAAACTATGGCTACACCTTC.

This clone was recorded at least ten times. The chain is built from TRBV5-1 and TRBJ1-3, with no clear D. Trimming stripped 7 bases from V and 4 bases from J, with 12 bases between. Germline V gene data show CDR1 as SGHRS and CDR2 as YFSETQ. This CDR3 comprises 13 residues. CDR3 DNA sequence: TGCGCCAGCCGGGGAGAGTTAGGAAACACCATATATTTT. This translates into CASRGELGNTIYF.

Many counts were recorded for this clone. The genes are TRBV15 and TRBJ2-7; D is possibly TRBD1 (5 bases). Germline V gives CDR1 LNHNV, CDR2 YYDKDF (reference sequence). V was trimmed by 4 bases and J by 3 bases, leaving 10 bases between them. CDR3 size: 13 residues. The CDR3 loop reads CATSTGKDYEQYF. For the CDR3, the DNA is TGTGCCACCAGCACAGGGAAGGACTACGAGCAGTACTTC. The full variable domain, its missing parts supplied by reference TRBV15 and TRBJ2-7, is DAMVIQNPRYQVTQFGKPVTLSCSQTLNHNVMYWYQQKSSQAPKLLFHYYDKDFNNEADTPDNFQSRRPNTSFCFLDIRSPGLGDTAMYLCATSTGKDYEQYFGPGTRLTVT.

The V call is TRBV30, the J call TRBJ2-7; 10 nucleotides match TRBD2. V trimming: 5 bases; J trimming: 6 bases; junction bases outside the gene matches: 10. Germline CDR1 GTSNPN, CDR2 SVGIG (reference sequence). The CDR3 has 14 amino acids. The CDR3 DNA reads as TGTGCCTGGGCCCCAGGAGCGGGAGGGTTCGAGCAGTACTTC. Translated: CAWAPGAGGFEQYF.